This T cell receptor beta chain is from a study of T cells after posttransplantation cyclophosphamide. The study's findings and limits: TRB clonality was highly associated with recipient CMV seropositivity and reactivation. Tissue-infiltrating T cells from skin or gut overlapped little with blood T cells.

Here immunoSEQ multiplex PCR was the method, and the copy in TCRdb shows in-frame clones only, minus some. The sample yields 15,000 to 20,000 clones, 92% seen once. The length of the CDR3 is 13 residues. V trimming: 3 bases; J trimming: 12 bases; junction bases outside the gene matches: 8. Germline lookup yields CDR1 LGHNA and CDR2 YSLEER. A marrow graft followed busulfan-fludarabine conditioning, with cyclophosphamide on days +3 and +4. A note on this clone: Its antigen is still unknown.

The receptor comes from a male patient aged 60-70 years who received an allogeneic stem cell transplant from a related donor and was CMV-positive. Part of the T cells may come from the graft donor. The sequences come from CD4+ T cells sorted from blood, collected after allogeneic stem cell transplant with posttransplant cyclophosphamide. The chain joins TRBV4-3 to TRBJ2-1; 7 bases are a match to TRBD1. The CDR3 is CASSQRLTGPQFF. CDR3 coding DNA: TGCGCCAGCAGCCAGAGATTGACAGGGCCGCAGTTCTTC.